The 5 T cell receptor beta chains below were found in one sample sequenced in a study of T cells in Graves' hyperthyroidism and ophthalmopathy. TCR beta CDR3 regions were amplified from RNA. The TCR CDR3 was amplified in a first-round RT-PCR using the HTBI primer set. TCRdb re-called the multiplex PCR reads through MiXCR, storing one row per CDR3 protein. The data contain hundreds of thousands of distinct CDR3 sequences, about 17% of them seen just once; the ten biggest clones take up about a sixth. The material sequenced was blood. These TCRs come from a woman between 50 and 59 years old with Graves' hyperthyroidism that later progressed to Graves' ophthalmopathy.

The chain recombines TRBV5-1 with TRBJ2-1; D is unresolved. V lost 1 base to trimming and J lost 4 bases, with 6 bases between them. From germline, CDR1 is SGHRS and CDR2 YFSETQ. The CDR3 totals 13 residues. The CDR3 DNA reads as TGCGCCAGCAGCTTGAGTCTGTACAATGAGCAGTTCTTC. Translating it yields CASSLSLYNEQFF.

This sequence joins TRBV15 and TRBJ2-1; no reliable D call. The CDR3 runs 13 residues. Between the trimmed V and J ends, which lost 1 base and 6 bases, there was a span of 7 bases. Germline loops: CDR1 LNHNV, CDR2 YYDKDF (reference sequence). The DNA for the CDR3 is TGTGCCACCAGCAGAGTTCTACTCAATGAGCAGTTCTTC. It is translated as CATSRVLLNEQFF.

The rearrangement uses TRBV29-1 and TRBJ2-3, with D hard to call. CDR3 size: 13 residues. Germline CDR1 SQVTM, CDR2 ANQGSEA. The V end lost 1 base, the J end lost 2 bases, and 7 bases lay between the germline ends. The CDR3 spells CSVEVLTTDTQYF. CDR3 bases: TGCAGCGTTGAAGTCCTTACCACAGATACGCAGTATTTT.

The V and J genes are TRBV5-1 and TRBJ2-1; the D call may be TRBD1 or TRBD2 (5 bases each). CDR1 SGHRS and CDR2 YFSETQ come from the germline V gene. This CDR3 is 16 amino acids long. Trimming took 0 bases from V and 7 from J, leaving 17 bases between them. The CDR3 region has the DNA TGCGCCAGCAGCTTGGCCTTGGGACCCATCCCGAATGAGCAGTTCTTC. Translation: CASSLALGPIPNEQFF.

The J gene is TRBJ1-3, the V gene TRBV9; 7 nucleotides match TRBD1. The CDR3 sequence is 17 residues long. The V segment lost 0 bases and the J segment 0 bases; nucleotides outside the gene matches: 6. CDR1 and CDR2 (germline): SGDLS, YYNGEE. The CDR3 bases are TGTGCCAGCAGCGTAGAAGGGGGCGCCTACTCTGGAAACACCATATATTTT. Residues: CASSVEGGAYSGNTIYF.